Following are 9 T cell receptor beta chains from one sample sequenced in a study of cytomegalovirus exposure and HLA in healthy donors. PCR involved 60 Vbeta and 13 Jbeta primers. Sequencing used immunoSEQ multiplex PCR; TCRdb keeps in-frame clones, though not all of them. Among around 140,000 clones, around 82% were seen once, and the ten largest hold less than 3%. Input material: PBMCs. These receptors all come from a female donor in good health and CMV-seronegative.

Points on this clone: The sample has other DNA sequences that encode this CDR3 too. This rearrangement joins TRBV7-9 to TRBJ1-3; D uncertain. Germline-derived CDR1 and CDR2 are SEHNR and FQNEAQ (reference sequence). The CDR3 spans 14 residues. The V and J ends lost 5 bases and 0 bases respectively, with 8 bases between them. The DNA of the CDR3 is TGTGCCAGCAGCCTAGGACTCTCTGGAAACACCATATATTTT. Protein product: CASSLGLSGNTIYF.

This clone was counted a few times. The chain couples TRBV4-1 to TRBJ1-1; D is unclear. The CDR3 totals 15 residues. Looked up from germline, CDR1 is MGHRA and CDR2 is YSYEKL. Trimming stripped 2 bases from V and 3 bases from J, with 13 bases between. As DNA, the CDR3 is TGCGCCAGCAGCCAAAGTGGTTCGGGAGACACTGAAGCTTTCTTT. This translates into CASSQSGSGDTEAFF.

The chain joins TRBV27 to TRBJ1-1; 7 bases fit TRBD1. CDR1 and CDR2 (germline): MNHEY, SMNVEV (reference sequence). This CDR3 has 16 residues. Losses at the gene ends were 1 base for V and 4 bases for J; bases not matched to a gene: 9. This CDR3 reads CASSLYRQGRVTEAFF. Written as DNA, the CDR3 is TGTGCCAGCAGTTTATACCGACAGGGTCGGGTCACTGAAGCTTTCTTT.

CDR3 sequence (DNA): TGTGCCAGCAGCCACTCCCGGACTAGCAGGTACAATGAGCAGTTCTTC. Protein sequence: CASSHSRTSRYNEQFF. The J gene is TRBJ2-1, the V gene TRBV14; 8 positions agree with TRBD2. This CDR3 contains 16 residues. V lost 3 bases, J lost 4 bases, and 8 bases stayed unmatched. Germline CDR1 reads SGHDN; CDR2 reads FVKESK.

The rearrangement links TRBV6-1 to TRBJ2-1, with 7 bases lining up with TRBD2. This CDR3 is 19 amino acids long. Germline-derived CDR1 and CDR2 are MNHNS and SASEGT. Trimming removed 1 base from V and 0 bases from J; junction bases left unmatched: 12. The CDR3 region has the DNA TGTGCCAGCAGTGAAGACGGCGGGAGCCAAGACTACTCCTACAATGAGCAGTTCTTC. Protein product: CASSEDGGSQDYSYNEQFF.

This clone has only a few counts. The chain is built from TRBV28 and TRBJ2-7, with D possibly matching TRBD2 (5 bases). The CDR3 totals 13 residues. Germline V gene data show CDR1 as MDHEN and CDR2 as SYDVKM. V was trimmed by 6 bases and J by 3 bases, leaving 12 bases between them. Written as DNA, the CDR3 is TGTGCCAGCAGGCGAAGCGGCGGCTACGAGCAGTACTTC. Protein product: CASRRSGGYEQYF.

This clone occurred a few times. The chain employs TRBV6-5 and TRBJ1-1; D call uncertain. The CDR3 contains 13 residues. Germline-derived CDR1 and CDR2 are MNHEY and SVGAGI. Trimming removed 7 bases at V and 5 bases at J, with 14 bases between. The DNA of the CDR3 is TGTGCCAGCACTCCTAAGAGGGAAACTGAAGCTTTCTTT. Its translation is CASTPKRETEAFF.

V gene TRBV5-1 combines with J gene TRBJ2-1; D is perhaps TRBD2 (6 bases). Germline-derived CDR1 and CDR2 are SGHRS and YFSETQ. V was clipped by 2 bases and J by 5 bases, with 11 bases between them. The CDR3 contains 14 residues. CDR3 residues: CASSFGGENNEQFF. In DNA, the CDR3 is TGCGCCAGCAGCTTCGGCGGGGAAAACAATGAGCAGTTCTTC.

The J gene is TRBJ2-2, the V gene TRBV27; 9 bases are shared with TRBD2. The length of the CDR3 is 18 residues. Germline-derived CDR1 and CDR2 are MNHEY and SMNVEV (reference sequence). Trimming at V came to 6 bases and at J to 0 bases, leaving 11 bases not matched to a gene. The CDR3 DNA is TGTGCCAGCAGCTCTTACCTAGCGGGGTTCGCGAACACCGGGGAGCTGTTTTTT. This translates into CASSSYLAGFANTGELFF.